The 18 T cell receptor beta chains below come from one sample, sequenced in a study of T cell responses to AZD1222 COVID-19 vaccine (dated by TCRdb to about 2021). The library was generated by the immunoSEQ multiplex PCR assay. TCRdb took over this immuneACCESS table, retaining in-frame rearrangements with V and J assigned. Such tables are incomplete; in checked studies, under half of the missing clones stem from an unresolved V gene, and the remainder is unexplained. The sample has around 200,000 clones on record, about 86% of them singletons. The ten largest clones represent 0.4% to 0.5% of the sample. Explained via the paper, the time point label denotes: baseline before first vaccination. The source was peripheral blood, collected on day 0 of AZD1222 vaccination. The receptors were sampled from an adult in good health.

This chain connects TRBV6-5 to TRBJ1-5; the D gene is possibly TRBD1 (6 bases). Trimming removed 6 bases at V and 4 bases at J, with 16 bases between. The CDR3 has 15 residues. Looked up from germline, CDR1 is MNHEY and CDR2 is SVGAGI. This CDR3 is CASSRTVGQNQPQHF. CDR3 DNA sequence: TGTGCCAGCAGCAGGACAGTCGGCCAGAATCAGCCCCAGCATTTT.

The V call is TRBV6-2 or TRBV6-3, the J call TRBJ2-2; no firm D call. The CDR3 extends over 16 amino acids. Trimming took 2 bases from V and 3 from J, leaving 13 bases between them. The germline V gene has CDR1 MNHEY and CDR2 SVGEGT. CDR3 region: CASSYPKGSDTGELFF. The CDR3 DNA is TGTGCCAGCAGTTACCCAAAAGGCAGTGACACCGGGGAGCTGTTTTTT.

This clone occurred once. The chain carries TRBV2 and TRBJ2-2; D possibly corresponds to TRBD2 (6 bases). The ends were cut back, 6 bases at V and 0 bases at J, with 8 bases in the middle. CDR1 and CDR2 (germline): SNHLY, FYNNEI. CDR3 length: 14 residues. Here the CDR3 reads CASRGGTNTGELFF. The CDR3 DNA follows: TGTGCCAGCAGGGGCGGGACGAACACCGGGGAGCTGTTTTTT.

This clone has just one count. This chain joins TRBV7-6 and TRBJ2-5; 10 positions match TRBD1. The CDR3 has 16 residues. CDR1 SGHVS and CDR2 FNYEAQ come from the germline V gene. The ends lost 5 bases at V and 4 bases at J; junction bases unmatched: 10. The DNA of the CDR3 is TGTGCCAGCAGCGGGACGGGACAGGGGTCCAGAGAGACCCAGTACTTC. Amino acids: CASSGTGQGSRETQYF.

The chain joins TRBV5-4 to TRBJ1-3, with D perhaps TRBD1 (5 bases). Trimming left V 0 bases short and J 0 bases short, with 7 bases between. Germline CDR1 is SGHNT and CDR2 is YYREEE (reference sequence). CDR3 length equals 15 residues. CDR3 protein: CASSLGGASGNTIYF. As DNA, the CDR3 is TGTGCCAGCAGCTTGGGGGGCGCCTCTGGAAACACCATATATTTT.

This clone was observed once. CDR3 loop: CASSPQGSPNQPQHF. CDR3 coding DNA: TGTGCCAGCAGCCCCCAGGGTTCACCAAATCAGCCCCAGCATTTT. J is TRBJ1-5 and V is TRBV7-8; weak D call: TRBD1 (5 bases). With 5 bases removed from V and 4 bases from J, the gap between germline ends came to 15 bases. The CDR3 has 15 residues. Per germline, CDR1 SGHVS and CDR2 FQNEAQ.

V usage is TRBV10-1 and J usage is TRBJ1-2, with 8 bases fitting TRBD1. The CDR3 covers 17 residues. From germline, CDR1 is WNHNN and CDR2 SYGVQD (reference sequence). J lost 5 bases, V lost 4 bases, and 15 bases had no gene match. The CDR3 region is CASSADPLDRDWYGYTF. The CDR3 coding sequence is TGCGCCAGCAGTGCCGACCCATTGGACAGGGATTGGTATGGCTACACCTTC.

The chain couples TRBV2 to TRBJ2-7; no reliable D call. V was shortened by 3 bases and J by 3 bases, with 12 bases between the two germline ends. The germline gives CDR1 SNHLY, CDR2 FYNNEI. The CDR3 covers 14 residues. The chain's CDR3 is CASSESPSSYEQYF. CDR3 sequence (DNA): TGTGCCAGCAGTGAGTCCCCTAGTAGCTACGAGCAGTACTTC.

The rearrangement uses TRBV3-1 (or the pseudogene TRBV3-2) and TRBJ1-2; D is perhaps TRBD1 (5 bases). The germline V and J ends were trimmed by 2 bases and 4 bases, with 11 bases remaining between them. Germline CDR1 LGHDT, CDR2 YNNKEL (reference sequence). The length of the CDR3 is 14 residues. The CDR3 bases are TGTGCCAGCAGCCAAAAGGGACGGAGCTATGGCTACACCTTC. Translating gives CASSQKGRSYGYTF.

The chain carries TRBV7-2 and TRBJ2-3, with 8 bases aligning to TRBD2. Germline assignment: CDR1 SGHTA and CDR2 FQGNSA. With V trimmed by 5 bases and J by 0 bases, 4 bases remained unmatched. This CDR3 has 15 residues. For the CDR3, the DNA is TGTGCCAGCAGCCTCGGGAGGGCTAGCACAGATACGCAGTATTTT. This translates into CASSLGRASTDTQYF. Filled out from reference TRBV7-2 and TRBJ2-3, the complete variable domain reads GAGVSQSPSNKVTEKGKDVELRCDPISGHTALYWYRQSLGQGLEFLIYFQGNSAPDKSGLPSDRFSAERTGGSVSTLTIQRTQQEDSAVYLCASSLGRASTDTQYFGPGTRLTVL.

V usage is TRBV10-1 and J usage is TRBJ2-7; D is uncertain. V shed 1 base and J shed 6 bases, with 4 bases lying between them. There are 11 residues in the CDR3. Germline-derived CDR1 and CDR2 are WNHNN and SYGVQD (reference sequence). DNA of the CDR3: TGCGCCAGCAGTGAGTTAGGCGAGCAGTACTTC. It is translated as CASSELGEQYF.

CDR3 region: CASSTGNQPQHF. In DNA form, the CDR3 reads TGTGCCAGCTCGACGGGCAATCAGCCCCAGCATTTT. The V and J genes are TRBV19 and TRBJ1-5; D remains ambiguous. V was cut by 9 bases and J by 2 bases, with 8 bases left in between. CDR1 is LNHDA and CDR2 is SQIVND in the germline V gene (reference sequence). This CDR3 has 12 amino acids.

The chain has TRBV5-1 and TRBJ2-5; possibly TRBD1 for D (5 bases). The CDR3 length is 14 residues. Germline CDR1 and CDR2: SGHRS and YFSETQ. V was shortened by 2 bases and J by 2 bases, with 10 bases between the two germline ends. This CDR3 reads CASSFQGRQETQYF. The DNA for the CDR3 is TGCGCCAGCAGCTTTCAGGGTAGGCAAGAGACCCAGTACTTC.

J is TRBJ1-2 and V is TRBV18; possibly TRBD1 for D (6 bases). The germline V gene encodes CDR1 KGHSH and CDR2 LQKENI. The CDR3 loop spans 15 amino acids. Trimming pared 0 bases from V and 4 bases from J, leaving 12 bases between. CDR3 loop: CASSPPSGGGYGYTF. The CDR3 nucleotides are TGTGCCAGCTCACCACCGTCGGGGGGCGGCTATGGCTACACCTTC.

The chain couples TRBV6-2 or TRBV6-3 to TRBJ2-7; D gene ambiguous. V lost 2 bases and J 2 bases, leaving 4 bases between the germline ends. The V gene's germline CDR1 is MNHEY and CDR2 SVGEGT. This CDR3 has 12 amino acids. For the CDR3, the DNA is TGTGCCAGCAGTTACCCAGCCTACGAGCAGTACTTC. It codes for CASSYPAYEQYF.

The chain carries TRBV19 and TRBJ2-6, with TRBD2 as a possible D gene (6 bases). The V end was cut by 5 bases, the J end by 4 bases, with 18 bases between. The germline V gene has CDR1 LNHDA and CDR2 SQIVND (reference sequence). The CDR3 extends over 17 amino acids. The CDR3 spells CASSPKSGRSGANVLTF. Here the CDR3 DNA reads TGTGCCAGTAGTCCAAAGTCAGGGAGGTCGGGGGCCAACGTCCTGACTTTC.

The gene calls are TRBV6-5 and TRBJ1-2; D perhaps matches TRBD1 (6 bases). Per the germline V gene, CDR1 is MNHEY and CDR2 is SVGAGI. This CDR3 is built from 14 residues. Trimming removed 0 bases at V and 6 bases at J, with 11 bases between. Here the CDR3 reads CASSYSGGRNGYTF. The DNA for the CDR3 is TGTGCCAGCAGTTACTCGGGGGGGCGAAATGGCTACACCTTC.

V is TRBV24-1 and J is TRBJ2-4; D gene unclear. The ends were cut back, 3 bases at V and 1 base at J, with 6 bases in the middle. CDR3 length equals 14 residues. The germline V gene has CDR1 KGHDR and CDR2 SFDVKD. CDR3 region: CATSDSSAKNIQYF. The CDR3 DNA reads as TGTGCCACCAGTGATAGCTCTGCCAAAAACATTCAGTACTTC.